Listed here are 14 T cell receptor beta chains from one sample, sequenced in a study of blood T cell repertoires in COVID-19. Clones were read by immunoSEQ multiplex PCR, and TCRdb kept only the in-frame ones, dropping some. The sample lists about 91,000 clones; 85% to 90% were seen once. Sequencing input: peripheral blood. All receptors come from a woman in her 70s with acute or convalescent COVID-19.

V gene TRBV2 combines with J gene TRBJ1-1; D call uncertain. In germline, CDR1 is SNHLY, CDR2 FYNNEI. This CDR3 comprises 12 residues. Trimming left V 3 bases short and J 7 bases short, with 9 bases between. CDR3 sequence: CASSEAAIEAFF. The CDR3 region has the DNA TGTGCCAGCAGTGAGGCCGCAATTGAAGCTTTCTTT. Filled out from reference TRBV2 and TRBJ1-1, the complete variable domain reads EPEVTQTPSHQVTQMGQEVILRCVPISNHLYFYWYRQILGQKVEFLVSFYNNEISEKSEIFDDQFSVERPDGSNFTLKIRSTKLEDSAMYFCASSEAAIEAFFGQGTRLTVV.

This clone was counted a single time. This chain uses TRBV9 with TRBJ2-1; 7 positions agree with TRBD1. Germline V CDR1 and CDR2: SGDLS, YYNGEE. Losses at the gene ends were 5 bases for V and 7 bases for J; bases not matched to a gene: 12. The CDR3 length is 15 residues. CDR3 DNA: TGTGCCAGCAGTGGAGCCGGGACAGTTTTAAATGAGCAGTTCTTC. Translating gives CASSGAGTVLNEQFF.

The chain joins TRBV3-1 (or the pseudogene TRBV3-2) to TRBJ1-1; 7 bases fit TRBD1. The CDR3 loop spans 15 amino acids. The trim removed 1 base at V and 4 bases at J, leaving 6 bases unmatched. Germline V gives CDR1 LGHDT, CDR2 YNNKEL (reference sequence). CDR3 nucleotide sequence: TGTGCCAGCAGCCAAGCAGGGGGGCGGTTCACTGAAGCTTTCTTT. Its translation: CASSQAGGRFTEAFF.

The chain uses TRBV7-9 and TRBJ2-3; D perhaps matches TRBD1 (5 bases). The CDR3 totals 17 residues. Between the trimmed V and J ends, which lost 1 base and 0 bases, there was a span of 14 bases. The germline CDR1 and CDR2 sequences are SEHNR and FQNEAQ (reference sequence). The CDR3 loop is CASSLDRTFASTDTQYF. The CDR3, as DNA: TGTGCCAGCAGCTTAGACCGGACATTCGCTAGCACAGATACGCAGTATTTT.

The J gene is TRBJ2-1, the V gene TRBV27; D ambiguous. The CDR3 loop spans 17 amino acids. The germline V gene has CDR1 MNHEY and CDR2 SMNVEV (reference sequence). The V end was cut by 2 bases, the J end by 0 bases, with 14 bases between. CDR3 DNA: TGTGCCAGCAGTTTAAACTTGCTAACGAGCTCCTACAATGAGCAGTTCTTC. Its protein product is CASSLNLLTSSYNEQFF.

The V and J genes are TRBV19 and TRBJ2-7, with unresolved D. V lost 1 base to trimming and J lost 0 bases, with 7 bases between them. The length of the CDR3 is 14 residues. CDR1 is LNHDA and CDR2 is SQIVND in the germline V gene (reference sequence). CDR3 nucleotide sequence: TGTGCCAGTAGTATAGGAGGCAGCTCCTACGAGCAGTACTTC. Translated, it gives CASSIGGSSYEQYF.

The V gene is TRBV11-2, the J gene TRBJ2-2, with TRBD2 matching 7 bases. The CDR3 is 15 residues long. The germline gives CDR1 SGHAT, CDR2 FQNNGV. With 6 bases clipped from V and 2 bases from J, the junction kept 6 bases outside the gene matches. The CDR3 protein is CASSRAGLNTGELFF. The CDR3 nucleotides are TGTGCCAGCAGTCGAGCGGGACTTAACACCGGGGAGCTGTTTTTT. The full variable domain, in which reference TRBV11-2 and TRBJ2-2 provide the parts outside the CDR3, is EAGVAQSPRYKIIEKRQSVAFWCNPISGHATLYWYQQILGQGPKLLIQFQNNGVVDDSQLPKDRFSAERLKGVDSTLKIQPAKLEDSAVYLCASSRAGLNTGELFFGEGSRLTVL.

The chain has TRBV18 and TRBJ2-3, with a weak D call TRBD2 (6 bases). Trimming pared 6 bases from V and 0 bases from J, leaving 13 bases between. CDR3 length: 15 residues. The germline V gene encodes CDR1 KGHSH and CDR2 LQKENI. CDR3 loop: CASSPASASTDTQYF. The CDR3 region has the DNA TGTGCCAGCTCCCCTGCTAGCGCAAGCACAGATACGCAGTATTTT.

V gene TRBV19 combines with J gene TRBJ2-7; tentative D call: TRBD1 (6 bases). V lost 5 bases and J lost 5, with 10 bases in between. There are 12 residues in the CDR3. The germline V gene has CDR1 LNHDA and CDR2 SQIVND (reference sequence). The CDR3, as DNA: TGTGCCAGTAGTGCACAGGGCCACGAGCAGTACTTC. Protein: CASSAQGHEQYF.

The rearrangement uses TRBV7-3 and TRBJ2-3; D is unclear. The V end was cut by 2 bases, the J end by 0 bases, with 6 bases between. This CDR3 spans 14 amino acids. The V gene's germline CDR1 is SGHTA and CDR2 FQGTGA. In DNA, the CDR3 is TGTGCCAGCAGCTTAGCGGCTAGCACAGATACGCAGTATTTT. Translated, it gives CASSLAASTDTQYF.

The chain is built from TRBV4-1 and TRBJ2-7; D is possibly TRBD1 (6 bases). Germline CDR1 is MGHRA and CDR2 is YSYEKL. CDR3 length: 15 amino acids. Deletions cut 0 bases from V and 6 bases from J, with 15 bases between. CDR3 sequence: CASSQDLILGAEQYF. As DNA, the CDR3 is TGCGCCAGCAGCCAAGATCTCATTTTGGGGGCCGAGCAGTACTTC.

This rearrangement joins TRBV18 to TRBJ2-2; no definite D call. Per the germline V gene, CDR1 is KGHSH and CDR2 is LQKENI. Trimming stripped 0 bases from V and 4 bases from J, with 6 bases between. This CDR3 has 14 amino acids. In DNA, the CDR3 is TGTGCCAGCTCACCACCAGAGAGCACCGGGGAGCTGTTTTTT. Translating it yields CASSPPESTGELFF.

The rearrangement uses TRBV6-5 and TRBJ2-5; tentatively, D is TRBD2 (5 bases). Germline V gene data show CDR1 as MNHEY and CDR2 as SVGAGI. CDR3 length: 14 amino acids. Between the trimmed V and J ends, which lost 0 bases and 5 bases, there was a span of 10 bases. In nucleotides, the CDR3 is TGTGCCAGCAGTTACTCCGGCGGGTGGGAGACCCAGTACTTC. Protein product: CASSYSGGWETQYF.

This clone was found a few times. V usage is TRBV3-1 (or the pseudogene TRBV3-2) and J usage is TRBJ2-1; 7 nucleotides align to TRBD2. Germline V CDR1 and CDR2: LGHDT, YNNKEL (reference sequence). V was pared by 5 bases and J by 3 bases, with 10 bases of the junction left unmatched. This CDR3 spans 16 amino acids. The CDR3, as DNA: TGTGCCAGCAGCGCTCTTGGCGGGAGCGGCTACAATGAGCAGTTCTTC. Residues: CASSALGGSGYNEQFF.